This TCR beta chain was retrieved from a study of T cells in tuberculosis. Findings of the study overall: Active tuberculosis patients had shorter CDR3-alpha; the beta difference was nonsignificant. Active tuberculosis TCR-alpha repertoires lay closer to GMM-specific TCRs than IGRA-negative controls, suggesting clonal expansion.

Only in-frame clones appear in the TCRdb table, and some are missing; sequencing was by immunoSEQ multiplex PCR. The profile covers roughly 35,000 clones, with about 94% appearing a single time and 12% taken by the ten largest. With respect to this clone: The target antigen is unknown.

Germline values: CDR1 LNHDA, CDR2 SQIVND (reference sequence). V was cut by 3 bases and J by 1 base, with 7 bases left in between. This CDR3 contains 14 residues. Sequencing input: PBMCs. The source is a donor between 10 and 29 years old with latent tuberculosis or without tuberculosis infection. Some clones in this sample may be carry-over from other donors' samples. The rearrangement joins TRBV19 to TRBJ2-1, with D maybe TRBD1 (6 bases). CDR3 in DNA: TGTGCCAGTAGTATGAGGGGGTCCTACAATGAGCAGTTCTTC. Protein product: CASSMRGSYNEQFF.